These T cell receptor beta chains were read from a single sample in a study of T-cell memory formation after mild COVID-19. TCRdb reprocessed the 5' RACE reads via MiXCR and lists one record per CDR3 protein. The table shows fewer than 500,000 distinct CDR3 sequences, with about 23% occurring only once. Sequencing was done on a sample of PBMCs or a T cell subset sorted from them (not recorded which). These receptors came from an adult woman who had mild COVID-19 (a few samples of this study predate the infection). Cell type and time point are not known. The CDR3 runs from the conserved cysteine through the conserved F or W. The order of the fields is clone size, V gene, D gene, J gene, CDR3 DNA, CDR3 protein. The D gene is left open where the match is weak. The listing skips clone size in some rows; elsewhere it reads once, few, many or a size class.

-	TRBV18	-	TRBJ2-7	TGTGCCAGCTCTGGTGCCGGGCGGAACGAGCAGTACTTC	CASSGAGRNEQYF
few	TRBV12-3/TRBV12-4	TRBD1	TRBJ2-1	TGTGCCAGCAGTCGAGGGACAGGTGAGCAGTTCTTC	CASSRGTGEQFF
-	TRBV20-1	TRBD1	TRBJ2-1	TGCAGTGCTAGTGGAACTACCGGGACAGGGATTTCCTACAATGAGCAGTTCTTC	CSASGTTGTGISYNEQFF
few	TRBV14	TRBD1	TRBJ2-2	TGTGCCAGCAGCCGGGACAGGGGAGCCGGGGAGCTGTTTTTT	CASSRDRGAGELFF
few	TRBV19	TRBD2	TRBJ2-7	TGTGCCAGTAGTCCAACTAGCGCCTCCTACGAGCAGTACTTC	CASSPTSASYEQYF
-	TRBV9	TRBD1	TRBJ2-1	TGTGCCAGCAGCGTAGGCTCGGGACAGACATACAATGAGCAGTTCTTC	CASSVGSGQTYNEQFF
few	TRBV12-3/TRBV12-4	-	TRBJ1-1	TGTGCCAGCAGTTTCAGGGGAGGCAGCACTGAAGCTTTCTTT	CASSFRGGSTEAFF
few	TRBV7-2	-	TRBJ2-1	TGTGCCAGCAGCTTAGGCCTGAAGCAGATGTTCTTC	CASSLGLKQMFF
few	TRBV24-1	-	TRBJ1-2	TGTGCCACCAGTGATTTGGGAAACTATGGCTACACCTTC	CATSDLGNYGYTF
-	TRBV7-8	-	TRBJ1-6	TGTGCCAGCAGTTTAGAGAGCTCCTATAATTCACCCCTCCACTTT	CASSLESSYNSPLHF